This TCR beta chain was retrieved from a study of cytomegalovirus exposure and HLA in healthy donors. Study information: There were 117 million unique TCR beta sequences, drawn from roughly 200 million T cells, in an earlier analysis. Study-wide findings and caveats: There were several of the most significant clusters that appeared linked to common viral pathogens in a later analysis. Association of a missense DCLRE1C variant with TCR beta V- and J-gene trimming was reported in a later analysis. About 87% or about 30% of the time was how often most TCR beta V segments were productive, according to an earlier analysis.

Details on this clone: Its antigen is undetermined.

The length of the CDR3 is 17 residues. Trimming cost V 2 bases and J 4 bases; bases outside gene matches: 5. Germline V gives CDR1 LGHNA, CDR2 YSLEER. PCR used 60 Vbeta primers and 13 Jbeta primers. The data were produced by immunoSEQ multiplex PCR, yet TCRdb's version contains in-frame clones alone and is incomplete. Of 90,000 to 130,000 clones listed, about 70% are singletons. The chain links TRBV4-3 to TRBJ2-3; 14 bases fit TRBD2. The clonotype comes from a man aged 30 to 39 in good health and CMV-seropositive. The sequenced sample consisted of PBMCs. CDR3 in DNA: TGCGCCAGCAGCCAAAACGGACTAGCGGGGGGCCCAGATACGCAGTATTTT. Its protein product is CASSQNGLAGGPDTQYF.